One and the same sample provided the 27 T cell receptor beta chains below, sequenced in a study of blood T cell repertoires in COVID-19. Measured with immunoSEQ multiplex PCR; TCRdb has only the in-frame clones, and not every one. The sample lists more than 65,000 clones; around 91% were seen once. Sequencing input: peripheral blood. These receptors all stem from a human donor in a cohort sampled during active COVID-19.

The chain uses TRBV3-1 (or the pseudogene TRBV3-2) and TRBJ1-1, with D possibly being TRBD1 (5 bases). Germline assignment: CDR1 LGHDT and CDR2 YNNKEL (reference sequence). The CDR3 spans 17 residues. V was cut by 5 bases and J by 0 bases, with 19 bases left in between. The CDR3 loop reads CASSGGEVFSMNTEAFF. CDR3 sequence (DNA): TGTGCCAGCAGCGGGGGGGAGGTCTTCAGCATGAACACTGAAGCTTTCTTT.

The CDR3 region is CASSPRGPPHTGELFF. The CDR3 nucleotides read TGTGCCAGCAGCCCGAGGGGGCCCCCCCACACCGGGGAGCTGTTTTTT. The chain has TRBV9 and TRBJ2-2; the match to TRBD1 covers 7 bases. Germline V gives CDR1 SGDLS, CDR2 YYNGEE. The J segment lost 3 bases and the V segment lost 4 bases, leaving 9 bases of the junction unmatched. The CDR3 runs 16 residues.

Here the CDR3 reads CAISSLRDRGGLDGYTF. CDR3 DNA: TGTGCCATTTCGAGTCTACGGGACAGGGGAGGGCTAGATGGCTACACCTTC. This chain joins TRBV28 and TRBJ1-2, with 10 bases identical to TRBD1. The J segment lost 6 bases and the V segment lost 10 bases, leaving 20 bases of the junction unmatched. Germline V lookup: CDR1 MDHEN, CDR2 SYDVKM. This CDR3 region has 17 residues.

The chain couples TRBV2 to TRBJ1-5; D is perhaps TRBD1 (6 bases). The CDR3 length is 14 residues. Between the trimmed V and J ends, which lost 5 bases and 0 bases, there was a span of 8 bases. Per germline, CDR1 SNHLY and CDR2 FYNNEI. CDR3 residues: CASSTGYSNQPQHF. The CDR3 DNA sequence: TGTGCCAGCAGTACAGGGTATAGCAATCAGCCCCAGCATTTT.

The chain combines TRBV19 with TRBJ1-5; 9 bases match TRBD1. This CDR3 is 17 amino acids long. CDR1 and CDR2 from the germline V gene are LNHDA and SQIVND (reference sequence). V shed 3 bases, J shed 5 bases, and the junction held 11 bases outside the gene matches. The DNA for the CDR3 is TGTGCCAGTAGTATCTTGCCGACAGGGGGGAAAGATCAGCCCCAGCATTTT. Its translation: CASSILPTGGKDQPQHF. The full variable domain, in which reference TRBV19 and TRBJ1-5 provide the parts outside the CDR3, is DGGITQSPKYLFRKEGQNVTLSCEQNLNHDAMYWYRQDPGQGLRLIYYSQIVNDFQKGDIAEGYSVSREKKESFPLTVTSAQKNPTAFYLCASSILPTGGKDQPQHFGDGTRLSIL.

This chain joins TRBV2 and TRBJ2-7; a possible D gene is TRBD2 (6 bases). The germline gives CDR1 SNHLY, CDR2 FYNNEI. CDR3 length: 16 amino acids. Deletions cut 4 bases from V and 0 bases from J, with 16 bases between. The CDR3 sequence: CASSGDLAGSSYEQYF. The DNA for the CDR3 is TGTGCCAGCAGTGGGGATCTCGCGGGGAGCTCCTACGAGCAGTACTTC.

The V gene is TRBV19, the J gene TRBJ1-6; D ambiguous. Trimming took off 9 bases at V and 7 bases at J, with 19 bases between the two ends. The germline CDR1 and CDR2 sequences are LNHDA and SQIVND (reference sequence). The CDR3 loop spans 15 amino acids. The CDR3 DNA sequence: TGTGCCAGACTTCCTCGAGGTGAAGAAAATTCACCCCTCCACTTT. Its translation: CARLPRGEENSPLHF.

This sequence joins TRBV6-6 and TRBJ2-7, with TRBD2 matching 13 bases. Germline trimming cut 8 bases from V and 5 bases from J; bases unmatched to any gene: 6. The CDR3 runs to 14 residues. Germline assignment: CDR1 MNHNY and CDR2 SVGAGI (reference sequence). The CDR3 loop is CASAGTSGVDEQYF. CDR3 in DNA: TGTGCCAGCGCCGGGACTAGCGGGGTTGACGAGCAGTACTTC.

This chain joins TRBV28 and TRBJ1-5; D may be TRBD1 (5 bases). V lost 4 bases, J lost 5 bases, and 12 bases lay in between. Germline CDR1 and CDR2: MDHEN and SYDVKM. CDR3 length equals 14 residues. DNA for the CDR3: TGTGCCAGCAGTTCCTCGCCAGGGTATCAGCCCCAGCATTTT. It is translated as CASSSSPGYQPQHF.

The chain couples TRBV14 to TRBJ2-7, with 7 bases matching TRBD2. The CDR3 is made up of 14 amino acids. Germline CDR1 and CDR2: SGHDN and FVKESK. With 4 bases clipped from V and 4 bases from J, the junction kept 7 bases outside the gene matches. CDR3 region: CASSLSGLYYEQYF. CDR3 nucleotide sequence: TGTGCCAGCAGCCTTAGCGGGCTCTATTACGAGCAGTACTTC.

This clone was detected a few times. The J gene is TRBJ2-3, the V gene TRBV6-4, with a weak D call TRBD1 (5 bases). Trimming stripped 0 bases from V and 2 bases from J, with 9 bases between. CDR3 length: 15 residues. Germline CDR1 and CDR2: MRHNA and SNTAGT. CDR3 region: CASSDSAGNTDTQYF. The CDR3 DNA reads TGTGCCAGCAGTGACTCGGCAGGGAACACAGATACGCAGTATTTT.

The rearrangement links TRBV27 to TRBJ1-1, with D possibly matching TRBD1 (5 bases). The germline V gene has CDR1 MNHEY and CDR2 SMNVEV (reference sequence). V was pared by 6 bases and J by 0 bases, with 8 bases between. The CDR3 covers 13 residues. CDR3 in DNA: TGTGCCAGCAGAGGGGTACTGAACACTGAAGCTTTCTTT. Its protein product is CASRGVLNTEAFF.

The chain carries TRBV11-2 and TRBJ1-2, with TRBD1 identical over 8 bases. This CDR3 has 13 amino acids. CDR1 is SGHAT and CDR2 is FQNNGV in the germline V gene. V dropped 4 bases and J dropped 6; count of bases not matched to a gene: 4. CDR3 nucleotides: TGTGCCAGCAGCTCCAGGACAGGGAATGGCTACACCTTC. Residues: CASSSRTGNGYTF.

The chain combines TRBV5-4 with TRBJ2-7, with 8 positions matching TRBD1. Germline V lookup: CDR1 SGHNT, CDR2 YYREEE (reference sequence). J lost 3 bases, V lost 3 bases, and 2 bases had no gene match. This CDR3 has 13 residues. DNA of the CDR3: TGTGCCAGCAGCTCCGGACAGGGCTACGAGCAGTACTTC. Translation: CASSSGQGYEQYF.

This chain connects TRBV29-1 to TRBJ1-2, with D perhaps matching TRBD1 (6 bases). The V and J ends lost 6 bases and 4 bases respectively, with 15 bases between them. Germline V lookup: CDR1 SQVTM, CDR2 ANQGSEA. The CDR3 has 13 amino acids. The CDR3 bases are TGCAGCGTCGTGGGGGACACCAGCTATGGCTACACCTTC. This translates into CSVVGDTSYGYTF.

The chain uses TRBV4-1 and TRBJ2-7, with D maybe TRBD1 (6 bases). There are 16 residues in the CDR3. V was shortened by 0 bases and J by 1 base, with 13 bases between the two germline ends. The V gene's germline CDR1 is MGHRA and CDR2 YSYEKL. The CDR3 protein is CASSQDGIRGSYEQYF. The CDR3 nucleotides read TGCGCCAGCAGCCAAGATGGAATAAGGGGGTCCTACGAGCAGTACTTC.

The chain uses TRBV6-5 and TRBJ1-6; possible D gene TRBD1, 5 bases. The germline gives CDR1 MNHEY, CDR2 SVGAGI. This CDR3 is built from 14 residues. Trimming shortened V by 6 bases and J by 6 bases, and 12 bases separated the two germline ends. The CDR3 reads CASRGGSRNSPLHF. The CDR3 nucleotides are TGTGCCAGCAGGGGGGGGTCTCGTAATTCACCCCTCCACTTT.

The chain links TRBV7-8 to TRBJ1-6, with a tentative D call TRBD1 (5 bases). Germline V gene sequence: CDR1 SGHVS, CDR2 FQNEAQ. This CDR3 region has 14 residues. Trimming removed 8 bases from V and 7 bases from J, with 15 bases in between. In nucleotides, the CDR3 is TGTGCCAGCGGAACCGGGGGTAGAAATTCACCCCTCCACTTT. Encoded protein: CASGTGGRNSPLHF. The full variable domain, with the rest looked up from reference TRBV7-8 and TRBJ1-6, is GAGVSQSPRYKVAKRGQDVALRCDPISGHVSLFWYQQALGQGPEFLTYFQNEAQLDKSGLPSDRFFAERPEGSVSTLKIQRTQQEDSAVYLCASGTGGRNSPLHFGNGTRLTVT.

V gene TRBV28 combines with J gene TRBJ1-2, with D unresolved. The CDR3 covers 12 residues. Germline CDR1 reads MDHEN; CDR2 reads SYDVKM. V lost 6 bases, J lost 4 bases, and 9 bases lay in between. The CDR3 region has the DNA TGTGCCAGCAGGGGGAGAAGCTATGGCTACACCTTC. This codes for CASRGRSYGYTF.

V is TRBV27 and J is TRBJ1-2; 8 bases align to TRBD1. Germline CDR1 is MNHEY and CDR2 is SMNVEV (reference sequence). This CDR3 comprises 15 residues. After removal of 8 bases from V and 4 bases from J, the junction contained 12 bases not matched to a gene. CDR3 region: CASRPFGQGLYGYTF. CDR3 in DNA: TGTGCCAGCCGTCCGTTTGGACAGGGCCTCTATGGCTACACCTTC.

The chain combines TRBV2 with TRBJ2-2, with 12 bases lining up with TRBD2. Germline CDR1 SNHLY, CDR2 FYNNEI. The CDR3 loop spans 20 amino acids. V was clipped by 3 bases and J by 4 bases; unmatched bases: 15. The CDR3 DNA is TGTGCCAGCAGTGAGGGGCTAGCGGGGGGGATCAGCTCGATCACCGGGGAGCTGTTTTTT. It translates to CASSEGLAGGISSITGELFF.

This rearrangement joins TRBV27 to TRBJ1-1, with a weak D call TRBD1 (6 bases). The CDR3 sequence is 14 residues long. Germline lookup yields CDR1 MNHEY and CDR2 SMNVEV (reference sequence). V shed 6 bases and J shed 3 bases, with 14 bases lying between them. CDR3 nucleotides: TGTGCCAGCAGGTGGGGGCTTGGTGACACTGAAGCTTTCTTT. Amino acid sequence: CASRWGLGDTEAFF.

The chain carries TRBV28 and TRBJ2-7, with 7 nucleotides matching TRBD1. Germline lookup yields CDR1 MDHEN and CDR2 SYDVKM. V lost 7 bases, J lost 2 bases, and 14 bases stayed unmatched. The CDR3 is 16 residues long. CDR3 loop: CASTTEVRGTAYEQYF. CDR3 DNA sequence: TGTGCCAGCACTACTGAAGTCAGGGGGACAGCCTACGAGCAGTACTTC. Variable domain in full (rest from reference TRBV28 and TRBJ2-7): DVKVTQSSRYLVKRTGEKVFLECVQDMDHENMFWYRQDPGLGLRLIYFSYDVKMKEKGDIPEGYSVSREKKERFSLILESASTNQTSMYLCASTTEVRGTAYEQYFGPGTRLTVT.

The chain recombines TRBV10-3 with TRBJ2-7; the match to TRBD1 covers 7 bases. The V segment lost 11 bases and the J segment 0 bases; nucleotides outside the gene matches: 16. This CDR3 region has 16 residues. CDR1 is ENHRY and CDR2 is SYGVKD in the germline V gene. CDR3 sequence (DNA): TGTGCCGCCGCACAGGGGTTGGGGAGCACCTCCTACGAGCAGTACTTC. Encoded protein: CAAAQGLGSTSYEQYF.

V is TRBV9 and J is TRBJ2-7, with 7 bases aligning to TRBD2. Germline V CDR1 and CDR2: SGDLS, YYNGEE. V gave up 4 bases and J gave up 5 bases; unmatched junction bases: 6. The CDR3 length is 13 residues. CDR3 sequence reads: CASSLGGSDEQYF. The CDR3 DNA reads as TGTGCCAGCAGCTTGGGGGGGAGCGACGAGCAGTACTTC.

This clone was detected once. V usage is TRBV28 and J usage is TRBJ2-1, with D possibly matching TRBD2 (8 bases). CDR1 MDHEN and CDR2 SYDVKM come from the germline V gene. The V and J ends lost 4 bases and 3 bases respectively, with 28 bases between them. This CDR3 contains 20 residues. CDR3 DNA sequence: TGTGCCAGCAGTTCGCAGAGTTGGGTGGGACTAGGGACAGACTACAATGAGCAGTTCTTC. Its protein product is CASSSQSWVGLGTDYNEQFF. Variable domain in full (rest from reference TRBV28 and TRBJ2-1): DVKVTQSSRYLVKRTGEKVFLECVQDMDHENMFWYRQDPGLGLRLIYFSYDVKMKEKGDIPEGYSVSREKKERFSLILESASTNQTSMYLCASSSQSWVGLGTDYNEQFFGPGTRLTVL.

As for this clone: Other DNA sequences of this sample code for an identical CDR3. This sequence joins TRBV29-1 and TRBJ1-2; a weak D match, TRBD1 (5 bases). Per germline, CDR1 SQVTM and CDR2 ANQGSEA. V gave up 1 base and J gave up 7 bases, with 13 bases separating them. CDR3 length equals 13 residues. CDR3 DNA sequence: TGCAGCGTTGAAGGGCAGGGAGGAAGTGGCTACACCTTC. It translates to CSVEGQGGSGYTF.